This TCR beta chain appears in the sequencing data of a study of T cell changes during pregnancy in multiple sclerosis. The germline gives CDR1 LNHDA, CDR2 SQIVND (reference sequence). This CDR3 contains 16 residues. V gave up 5 bases and J gave up 0 bases, with 13 bases separating them. The protocol was immunoSEQ multiplex PCR, while the TCRdb copy is restricted to in-frame clones and leaves out a portion. Altogether about 110,000 clones are present, around 92% being singletons, with the ten largest covering roughly 1.5%. The chain recombines TRBV19 with TRBJ2-2; possibly TRBD2 for D (6 bases). This receptor was taken from a female donor with multiple sclerosis, enrolled in a pregnancy study. Specimen: peripheral blood, collected after pregnancy. For the CDR3, the DNA is TGTGCCAGTAGTCCCCGCGGAGGGCCGAACACCGGGGAGCTGTTTTTT. Amino acid sequence: CASSPRGGPNTGELFF.